The rows below give T cell receptor beta chains drawn from one sample of a study of cytomegalovirus exposure and HLA in healthy donors. Using immunoSEQ multiplex PCR, the repertoire was profiled, and TCRdb retains in-frame clones only, with some absent. The sample has 70,000 to 95,000 clones; around 62% are singletons. The sample was PBMCs. The receptors stem from a woman in her 30s in good health and CMV-seropositive. The CDR3 runs from the conserved cysteine through the conserved F or W. D genes are given only for firm matches. Only some rows state a clone size, as once, few, many or a class for expanded clones.

J gene | D gene | clone size | V gene | CDR3 protein | CDR3 DNA
TRBJ1-1 | - | few | TRBV7-9 | CASSLEVRTEAFF | TGTGCCAGCAGCTTAGAAGTGAGGACTGAAGCTTTCTTT
TRBJ2-1 | TRBD2 | - | TRBV2 | CASSSGTSSSPEQFF | TGTGCCAGCAGCTCCGGGACTAGCAGTTCTCCTGAGCAGTTCTTC
TRBJ2-5 | - | - | TRBV12-5 | CASGSREKSPQETQYF | TGTGCTAGTGGTTCACGGGAGAAATCCCCTCAGGAGACCCAGTACTTC
TRBJ2-5 | - | - | TRBV19 | CASSRSVGETQYF | TGTGCCAGTAGTAGGAGTGTGGGTGAGACCCAGTACTTC
TRBJ1-1 | - | - | TRBV30 | CAWSVLVGNTEAFF | TGTGCCTGGAGTGTCTTAGTTGGGAACACTGAAGCTTTCTTT
TRBJ1-2 | TRBD1 | - | TRBV19 | CASSRGQGGGYTF | TGTGCCAGTAGCCGCGGACAGGGTGGTGGCTACACCTTC
TRBJ2-7 | TRBD1 | - | TRBV2 | CASRTGAGSYEQYF | TGTGCCAGCAGAACAGGGGCAGGGTCCTACGAGCAGTACTTC
TRBJ2-7 | - | - | TRBV30 | CAWRGSGTYEQYF | TGTGCCTGGAGAGGGTCGGGGACCTACGAGCAGTACTTC
TRBJ2-2 | - | - | TRBV6-5 | CASSYPLGGELFF | TGTGCCAGCAGTTACCCCCTAGGCGGGGAGCTGTTTTTT
TRBJ1-1 | - | - | TRBV27 | CASEPDTLDTEAFF | TGTGCCAGCGAGCCGGACACCTTGGACACTGAAGCTTTCTTT
TRBJ1-2 | - | - | TRBV5-6 | CASSSDIGDAYGCPF | TGTGCCAGCAGCTCGGACATCGGAGATGCCTATGGCTGCCCCTTC
TRBJ2-7 | - | - | TRBV19 | CASSIDWTVSSYEQYF | TGTGCCAGTAGTATAGACTGGACAGTAAGCTCCTACGAGCAGTACTTC
TRBJ1-2 | TRBD1 | - | TRBV28 | CVSSSQGQGASYGYTF | TGTGTCAGCAGTTCCCAGGGACAGGGGGCCTCCTATGGCTACACCTTC
TRBJ2-5 | TRBD1 | - | TRBV6-5 | CASRTQGARETQYF | TGTGCCAGCAGGACACAGGGGGCGCGGGAGACCCAGTACTTC
TRBJ1-1 | - | few | TRBV6-1 | CASSENMNTEAFF | TGTGCCAGCAGTGAAAACATGAACACTGAAGCTTTCTTT
TRBJ1-6 | TRBD1 | - | TRBV4-1 | CASSIDRGDSPLHF | TGCGCCAGCAGCATAGACAGGGGGGATTCACCCCTCCACTTT
TRBJ2-7 | - | - | TRBV5-4 | CASSLGGSFYEQYF | TGTGCCAGCAGCTTGGGCGGGTCCTTCTACGAGCAGTACTTC
TRBJ2-7 | - | few | TRBV27 | CASSFGAGSNYEQYF | TGTGCCAGCAGTTTTGGAGCCGGGAGCAACTACGAGCAGTACTTC
TRBJ1-2 | - | - | TRBV19 | CASSILGSNYGYTF | TGTGCCAGTAGTATCCTAGGATCCAACTATGGCTACACCTTC
TRBJ2-1 | TRBD2 | - | TRBV7-9 | CASSPGLAGSNEQFF | TGTGCCAGCAGCCCCGGACTAGCGGGGAGCAATGAGCAGTTCTTC
TRBJ2-3 | - | few | TRBV9 | CASRNGVGSKDTQYF | TGTGCCAGCAGAAACGGGGTGGGGTCCAAAGATACGCAGTATTTT
TRBJ2-7 | TRBD1 | - | TRBV13 | CASRSLGQKPYEQYF | TGTGCCAGCAGGTCACTGGGACAGAAACCTTACGAGCAGTACTTC
TRBJ2-3 | TRBD1 | - | TRBV7-2 | CASSSRQGGTDTQYF | TGTGCCAGCAGCTCGAGACAGGGCGGGACAGATACGCAGTATTTT
TRBJ1-2 | TRBD1 | - | TRBV29-1 | CSVRTGVDYGYTF | TGCAGCGTGCGGACAGGGGTGGACTATGGCTACACCTTC
TRBJ1-6 | TRBD1 | - | TRBV7-2 | CASSLVGDRVNSPLHF | TGTGCCAGCAGCTTAGTAGGTGACAGGGTAAATTCACCCCTCCACTTT